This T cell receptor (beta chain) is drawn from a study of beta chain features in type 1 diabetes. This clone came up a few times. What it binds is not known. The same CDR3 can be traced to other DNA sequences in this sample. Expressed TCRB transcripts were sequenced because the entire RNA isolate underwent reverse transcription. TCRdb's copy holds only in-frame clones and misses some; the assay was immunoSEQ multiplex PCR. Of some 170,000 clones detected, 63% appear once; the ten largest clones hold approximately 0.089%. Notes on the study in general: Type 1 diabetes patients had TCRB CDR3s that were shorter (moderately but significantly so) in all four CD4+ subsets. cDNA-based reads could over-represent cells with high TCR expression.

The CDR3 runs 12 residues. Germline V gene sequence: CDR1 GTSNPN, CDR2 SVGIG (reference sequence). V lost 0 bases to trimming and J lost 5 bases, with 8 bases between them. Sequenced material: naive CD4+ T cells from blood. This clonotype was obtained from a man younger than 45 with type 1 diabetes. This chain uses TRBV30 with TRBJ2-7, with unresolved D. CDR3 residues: CAWSVLGDEQYF. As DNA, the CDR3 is TGTGCCTGGAGTGTGCTCGGAGACGAGCAGTACTTC.